The 18 T cell receptor beta chains below all came from one sample that was sequenced in a study of CD8 T cells in ankylosing spondylitis. TCRdb redid the calling of the 5' RACE reads with MiXCR, one entry per CDR3 protein. The table lists under 550,000 distinct CDR3 sequences, roughly 27% of them singletons, with 0.89% in the top ten. General observations from the study: Typical of ankylosing spondylitis blood, it appeared, was a TCR beta motif of eight highly homologous variants.

No antigen is known for these receptors. Sequenced: blood, either unsorted or a sorted T cell fraction (not recorded which). The receptors were sampled from a male donor with ankylosing spondylitis.

This clonotype was counted a few times. V usage is TRBV11-2 and J usage is TRBJ1-2; possible D gene TRBD1, 6 bases. The V end was cut by 4 bases, the J end by 4 bases, with 16 bases between. The germline V gene encodes CDR1 SGHAT and CDR2 FQNNGV. There are 15 residues in the CDR3. CDR3: CASSSATGQFYGYTF. The CDR3 bases are TGTGCCAGCAGCTCCGCAACCGGACAGTTCTATGGCTACACCTTC.

This clonotype turned up a few times. This chain connects TRBV21-1 to TRBJ2-1; TRBD1 is taken as the D call from the table, unchecked against the DNA. TRBV21-1 is listed as a pseudogene. CDR3 size: 15 residues. The CDR3 sequence: CASSSRTYSYNEQFF. The DNA of the CDR3 is TGTGCCAGCAGCAGTAGGACATACTCCTACAATGAGCAGTTCTTC.

The sample holds one count of this clonotype. The chain links TRBV6-1 to TRBJ1-4; 9 nucleotides match TRBD1. V was pared by 6 bases and J by 7 bases, with 6 bases of the junction left unmatched. The CDR3 has 14 amino acids. Germline values: CDR1 MNHNS, CDR2 SASEGT. In DNA, the CDR3 is TGTGCCAGCAGACAAACAGGGGGCTTTGAAAAACTGTTTTTT. It codes for CASRQTGGFEKLFF.

The rearrangement uses TRBV7-6 and TRBJ2-1, with D possibly matching TRBD2 (6 bases). V was clipped by 5 bases and J by 1 base, with 12 bases between them. The germline V gene encodes CDR1 SGHVS and CDR2 FNYEAQ. This CDR3 has 15 amino acids. CDR3 protein: CASSMGGKSYNEQFF. The CDR3 coding sequence is TGTGCCAGCAGCATGGGAGGCAAATCCTACAATGAGCAGTTCTTC. Variable domain in full (rest from reference TRBV7-6 and TRBJ2-1): GAGVSQSPRYKVTKRGQDVALRCDPISGHVSLYWYRQALGQGPEFLTYFNYEAQQDKSGLPNDRFSAERPEGSISTLTIQRTEQRDSAMYRCASSMGGKSYNEQFFGPGTRLTVL.

The V call is TRBV6-2 or TRBV6-3, the J call TRBJ2-2; 12 bases align to TRBD2. This CDR3 region has 17 residues. Losses at the gene ends were 6 bases for V and 2 bases for J; bases not matched to a gene: 7. Germline lookup yields CDR1 MNHEY and CDR2 SVGEGT. CDR3 DNA sequence: TGTGCCAGCAGCCGCCGACTAGCGGGAGCAAACACCGGGGAGCTGTTTTTT. Protein: CASSRRLAGANTGELFF.

This clonotype was observed at least ten times. The chain is built from TRBV12-3 or TRBV12-4 and TRBJ2-1; D may match TRBD1 or TRBD2 (7 bases each). This CDR3 comprises 16 residues. Trimming cost V 7 bases and J 8 bases, with 24 bases left between them. CDR3 coding DNA: TGTGCCAGCACCCTCACCACCAGGGGGGGTAGCGATGAGCAGTTCTTC. Protein sequence: CASTLTTRGGSDEQFF.

V gene TRBV7-2 combines with J gene TRBJ2-2; D ambiguous. The CDR3 sequence is 15 residues long. Trimming took 6 bases from V and 3 from J, leaving 14 bases between them. Germline CDR1 SGHTA, CDR2 FQGNSA. CDR3 nucleotide sequence: TGTGCCAGCAGTACCGCAATTCGGGACACCGGGGAGCTGTTTTTT. Translated: CASSTAIRDTGELFF. The full variable domain, completed using reference TRBV7-2 and TRBJ2-2, is GAGVSQSPSNKVTEKGKDVELRCDPISGHTALYWYRQSLGQGLEFLIYFQGNSAPDKSGLPSDRFSAERTGGSVSTLTIQRTQQEDSAVYLCASSTAIRDTGELFFGEGSRLTVL.

CDR3 protein: CSAQRWDSYNEQFF. The DNA of the CDR3 is TGCAGTGCTCAACGGTGGGATTCCTACAATGAGCAGTTCTTC. The chain links TRBV20-1 to TRBJ2-1, with D hard to call. Trimming pared 5 bases from V and 1 base from J, leaving 12 bases between. The CDR3 contains 14 residues. Germline lookup yields CDR1 DFQATT and CDR2 SNEGSKA (reference sequence).

This clonotype came up many times. The gene calls are TRBV3-1 and TRBJ2-2; weak D call: TRBD2 (5 bases). There are 16 residues in the CDR3. Per germline, CDR1 LGHDT and CDR2 YNNKEL (reference sequence). V lost 3 bases, J lost 4 bases, and 15 bases lay in between. The CDR3 DNA follows: TGTGCCAGCAGCCATACACTAGGTCTGGGCACCGGGGAGCTGTTTTTT. Protein: CASSHTLGLGTGELFF. The variable domain in full, with the rest retrieved from reference TRBV3-1 and TRBJ2-2, is DTAVSQTPKYLVTQMGNDKSIKCEQNLGHDTMYWYKQDSKKFLKIMFSYNNKELIINETVPNRFSPKSPDKAHLNLHINSLELGDSAVYFCASSHTLGLGTGELFFGEGSRLTVL.

This chain connects TRBV7-7 to TRBJ2-1; 11 positions match TRBD2. Germline V gives CDR1 SSHAT, CDR2 FNYEAQ (reference sequence). Trimming removed 5 bases from V and 2 bases from J; junction bases left unmatched: 8. CDR3 length equals 17 residues. The CDR3 region is CASSALTSGTPYNEQFF. The DNA for the CDR3 is TGTGCCAGCAGCGCGCTGACTAGCGGGACCCCCTACAATGAGCAGTTCTTC.

J is TRBJ1-4 and V is TRBV27, with a weak D call TRBD1 (6 bases). CDR3 length: 18 residues. Trimming pared 5 bases from V and 1 base from J, leaving 20 bases between. From germline, CDR1 is MNHEY and CDR2 SMNVEV (reference sequence). Written as DNA, the CDR3 is TGTGCCAGCAGTCCCCGTGGGGGGGCTTGGTTAACTAATGAAAAACTGTTTTTT. Translating gives CASSPRGGAWLTNEKLFF.

The rearrangement uses TRBV4-2 and TRBJ2-2; D is undetermined. CDR3 size: 14 residues. V lost 0 bases to trimming and J lost 2 bases, with 4 bases between them. Germline loops: CDR1 LGHNA, CDR2 YNFKEQ. The CDR3, as DNA: TGTGCCAGCAGCCAAGATTTCAACACCGGGGAGCTGTTTTTT. Its translation is CASSQDFNTGELFF.

This chain links TRBV11-2 with TRBJ2-1; no firm D call. Germline assignment: CDR1 SGHAT and CDR2 FQNNGV. The length of the CDR3 is 15 residues. Trimming stripped 4 bases from V and 2 bases from J, with 12 bases between. CDR3 coding DNA: TGTGCCAGCAGCTCTCCCTCCTACCCCTACAATGAGCAGTTCTTC. Translating it yields CASSSPSYPYNEQFF.

The V call is TRBV7-9, the J call TRBJ1-1; D is perhaps TRBD1 (6 bases). V lost 6 bases to trimming and J lost 6 bases, with 14 bases between them. Germline values: CDR1 SEHNR, CDR2 FQNEAQ (reference sequence). This CDR3 region has 13 residues. This CDR3 reads CASRLSGVPEAFF. The CDR3 nucleotides are TGTGCCAGCAGACTATCAGGGGTCCCTGAAGCTTTCTTT.

This clonotype was counted only a few times. The chain has TRBV18 and TRBJ2-3, with TRBD2 matching 7 bases. Germline loops: CDR1 KGHSH, CDR2 LQKENI. The CDR3 loop spans 14 amino acids. Trimming removed 6 bases from V and 2 bases from J; junction bases left unmatched: 5. CDR3 region: CASSRTRFTDTQYF. DNA for the CDR3: TGTGCCAGCTCGAGGACTAGGTTCACAGATACGCAGTATTTT.

V is TRBV6-6 and J is TRBJ1-6; a weak D match, TRBD1 (5 bases). CDR1 and CDR2 (germline): MNHNY, SVGAGI (reference sequence). The CDR3 has 13 amino acids. V was clipped by 4 bases and J by 8 bases, with 9 bases between them. In DNA form, the CDR3 reads TGTGCCAGCAGTTCCGGGACCCATTCACCCCTCCACTTT. Its protein product is CASSSGTHSPLHF.

This chain joins TRBV6-5 and TRBJ1-1; 9 nucleotides match TRBD1. The V gene end was trimmed by 6 bases and the J gene end by 4 bases; junction bases not matched to a gene: 6. The CDR3 consists of 14 residues. Germline assignment: CDR1 MNHEY and CDR2 SVGAGI. In DNA form, the CDR3 reads TGTGCCAGCAGATATGGACAGGGGATCACTGAAGCTTTCTTT. Encoded protein: CASRYGQGITEAFF.

V and J are TRBV24-1 and TRBJ2-1; TRBD1 or TRBD2 may be the D gene (5 bases each). Germline lookup yields CDR1 KGHDR and CDR2 SFDVKD. The CDR3 is 14 residues long. V was clipped by 6 bases and J by 7 bases, with 15 bases between them. The CDR3: CATSPGTRRNEQFF. CDR3 bases: TGTGCCACCAGTCCAGGGACCCGACGGAATGAGCAGTTCTTC.